This T cell receptor (beta chain) was identified during a study of PD-L1 blockade in urothelial cancer. Overall study context: From 0 to 3 prior chemotherapy regimens had been given to the patients. Blood underwent analysis 3 weeks (second dose) and 6 weeks after treatment began.

Trimming took off 8 bases at V and 4 bases at J, with 18 bases between the two ends. CDR1 is MDHEN and CDR2 is SYDVKM in the germline V gene. This CDR3 has 16 amino acids. This sample's time point: peripheral blood 6 weeks after treatment start. This clone showed up just once. Repertoires were generated with immunoSEQ multiplex PCR, while TCRdb's copy carries only in-frame clones and drops some. Of some 30,000 clones in the sample, 75% to 85% were seen once. Specimen: PBMCs, collected around atezolizumab (anti-PD-L1) treatment. This sequence originates from an older man with urothelial cancer. This chain uses TRBV28 with TRBJ2-6; D is possibly TRBD2 (6 bases). Here the CDR3 DNA reads TGTGCCAGCCGAGAACGAGGGACTTTGGGGGCCAACGTCCTGACTTTC. It translates to CASRERGTLGANVLTF.